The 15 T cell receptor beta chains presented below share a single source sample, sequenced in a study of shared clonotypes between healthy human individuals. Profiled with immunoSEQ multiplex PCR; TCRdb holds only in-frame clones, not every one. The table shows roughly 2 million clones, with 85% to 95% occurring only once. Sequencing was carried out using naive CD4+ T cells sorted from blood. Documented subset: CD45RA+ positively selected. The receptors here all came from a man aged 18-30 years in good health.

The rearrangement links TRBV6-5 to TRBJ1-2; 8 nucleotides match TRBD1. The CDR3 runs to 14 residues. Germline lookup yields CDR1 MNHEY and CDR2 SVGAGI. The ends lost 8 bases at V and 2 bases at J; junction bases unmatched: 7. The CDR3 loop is CASRHRGENYGYTF. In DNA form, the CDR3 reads TGTGCCAGCCGACACAGGGGGGAGAACTATGGCTACACCTTC.

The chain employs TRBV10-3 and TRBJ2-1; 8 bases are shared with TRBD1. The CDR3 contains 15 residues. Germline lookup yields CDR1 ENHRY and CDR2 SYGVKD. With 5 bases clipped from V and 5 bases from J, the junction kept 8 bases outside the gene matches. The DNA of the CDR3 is TGTGCCATCAGTATGACAGGGGATCCAAACAATGAGCAGTTCTTC. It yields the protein CAISMTGDPNNEQFF.

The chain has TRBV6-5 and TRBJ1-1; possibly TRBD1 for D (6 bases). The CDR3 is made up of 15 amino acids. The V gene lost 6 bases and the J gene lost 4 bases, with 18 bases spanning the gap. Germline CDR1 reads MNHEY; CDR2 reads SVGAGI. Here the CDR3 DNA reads TGTGCCAGCAGCCTCGGGACATCAGGGAGCACTGAAGCTTTCTTT. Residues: CASSLGTSGSTEAFF.

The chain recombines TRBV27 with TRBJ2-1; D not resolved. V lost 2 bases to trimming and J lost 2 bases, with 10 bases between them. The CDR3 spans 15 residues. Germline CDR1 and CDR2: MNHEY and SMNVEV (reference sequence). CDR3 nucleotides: TGTGCCAGCAGTTTAAGCTTCGCGCCCTACAATGAGCAGTTCTTC. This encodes CASSLSFAPYNEQFF.

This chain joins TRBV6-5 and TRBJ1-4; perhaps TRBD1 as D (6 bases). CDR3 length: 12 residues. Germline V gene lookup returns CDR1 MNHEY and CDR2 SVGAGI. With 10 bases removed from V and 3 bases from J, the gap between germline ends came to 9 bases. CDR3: CATRTANEKLFF. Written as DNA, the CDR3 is TGTGCCACGCGGACAGCTAATGAAAAACTGTTTTTT.

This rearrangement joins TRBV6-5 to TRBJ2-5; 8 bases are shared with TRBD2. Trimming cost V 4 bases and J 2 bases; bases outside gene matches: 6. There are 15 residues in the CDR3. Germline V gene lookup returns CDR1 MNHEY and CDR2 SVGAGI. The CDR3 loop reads CASSSILAGQETQYF. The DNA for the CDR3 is TGTGCCAGCAGTTCGATCCTAGCGGGTCAAGAGACCCAGTACTTC.

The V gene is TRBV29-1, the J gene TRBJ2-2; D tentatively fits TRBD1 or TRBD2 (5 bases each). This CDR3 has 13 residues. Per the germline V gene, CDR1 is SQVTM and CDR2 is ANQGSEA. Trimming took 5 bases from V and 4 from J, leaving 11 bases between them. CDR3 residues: CSVNWDGTGELFF. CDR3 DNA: TGCAGCGTTAACTGGGACGGCACCGGGGAGCTGTTTTTT.

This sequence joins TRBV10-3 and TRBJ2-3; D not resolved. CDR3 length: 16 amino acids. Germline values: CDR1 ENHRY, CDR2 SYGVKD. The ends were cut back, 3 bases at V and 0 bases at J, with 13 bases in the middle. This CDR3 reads CAISDPLAASTDTQYF. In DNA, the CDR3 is TGTGCCATCAGTGACCCCTTAGCCGCTAGCACAGATACGCAGTATTTT.

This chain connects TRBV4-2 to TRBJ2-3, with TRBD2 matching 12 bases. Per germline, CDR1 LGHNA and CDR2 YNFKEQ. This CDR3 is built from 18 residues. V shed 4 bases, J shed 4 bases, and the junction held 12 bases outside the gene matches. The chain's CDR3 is CASSLIGASGGVSDTQYF. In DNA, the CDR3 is TGTGCCAGCAGCCTCATAGGGGCTAGCGGGGGGGTTTCAGATACGCAGTATTTT.

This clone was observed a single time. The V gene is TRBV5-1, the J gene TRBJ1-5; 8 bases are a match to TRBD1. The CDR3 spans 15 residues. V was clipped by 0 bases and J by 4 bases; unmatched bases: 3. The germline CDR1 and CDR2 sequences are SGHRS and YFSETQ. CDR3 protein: CASSLAGQENQPQHF. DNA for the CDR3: TGCGCCAGCAGCTTGGCGGGACAGGAAAATCAGCCCCAGCATTTT.

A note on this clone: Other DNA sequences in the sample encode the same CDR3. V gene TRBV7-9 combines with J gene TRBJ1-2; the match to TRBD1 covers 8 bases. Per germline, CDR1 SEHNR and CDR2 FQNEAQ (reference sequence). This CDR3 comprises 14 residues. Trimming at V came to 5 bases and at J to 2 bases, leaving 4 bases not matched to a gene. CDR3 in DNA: TGTGCCAGCAGCCCCGGACAGGGAAACTATGGCTACACCTTC. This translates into CASSPGQGNYGYTF.

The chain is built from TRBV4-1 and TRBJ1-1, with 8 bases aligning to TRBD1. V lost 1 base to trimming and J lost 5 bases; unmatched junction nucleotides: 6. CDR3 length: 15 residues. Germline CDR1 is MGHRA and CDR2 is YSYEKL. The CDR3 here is CASSQGGQGGTEAFF. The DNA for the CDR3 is TGCGCCAGCAGCCAAGGAGGACAGGGTGGGACTGAAGCTTTCTTT.

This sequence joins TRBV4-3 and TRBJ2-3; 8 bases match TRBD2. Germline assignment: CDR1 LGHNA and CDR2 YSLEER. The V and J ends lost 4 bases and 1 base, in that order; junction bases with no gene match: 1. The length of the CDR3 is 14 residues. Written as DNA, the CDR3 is TGCGCCAGCAGCCGTAGCGGGGGCACAGATACGCAGTATTTT. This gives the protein CASSRSGGTDTQYF.

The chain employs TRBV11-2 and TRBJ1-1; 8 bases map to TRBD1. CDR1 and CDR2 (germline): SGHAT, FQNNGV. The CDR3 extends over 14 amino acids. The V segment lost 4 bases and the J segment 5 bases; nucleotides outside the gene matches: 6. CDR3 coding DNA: TGTGCCAGCAGCTCTCAGGGGGCTGAAACTGAAGCTTTCTTT. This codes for CASSSQGAETEAFF.

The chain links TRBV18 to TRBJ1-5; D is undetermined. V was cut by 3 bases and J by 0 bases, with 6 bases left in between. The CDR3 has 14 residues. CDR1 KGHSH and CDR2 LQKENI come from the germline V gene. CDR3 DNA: TGTGCCAGCTCACCTGTATATAGCAATCAGCCCCAGCATTTT. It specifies CASSPVYSNQPQHF.